The 6 T cell receptor beta chains given below trace back to one sample, sequenced in a study of blood T cells in healthy people across ages. Through a sample-barcoded 5' primer and a J-beta primer mix, a second PCR was run for about 6 to 12 cycles. Each CDR3 protein gets one entry after TCRdb re-called the 5' RACE reads with MiXCR. The sample includes about 1,500,000 distinct CDR3 sequences, 35% to 45% of them seen just once. The sequenced material came from blood. The receptors here all came from a young woman in good health.

The chain joins TRBV28 to TRBJ1-6, with unresolved D. The germline V and J ends were trimmed by 3 bases and 3 bases, with 12 bases remaining between them. Germline-derived CDR1 and CDR2 are MDHEN and SYDVKM. The CDR3 runs 16 residues. CDR3 in DNA: TGTGCCAGCAGTTTCCCTTCCGGGATCTATAATTCACCCCTCCACTTT. This codes for CASSFPSGIYNSPLHF.

This clonotype was recorded a few times. The genes are TRBV10-3 and TRBJ2-5; 10 bases line up with TRBD2. This CDR3 has 14 amino acids. Germline assignment: CDR1 ENHRY and CDR2 SYGVKD. The chain's CDR3 is CPIDPRTSGREQYF. The CDR3 DNA sequence: TGTCCGATCGACCCGCGGACTAGCGGAAGGGAGCAGTACTTC.

This chain connects TRBV4-1 to TRBJ1-1; maybe TRBD1 (6 bases). The germline V gene has CDR1 MGHRA and CDR2 YSYEKL. Trimming stripped 1 base from V and 4 bases from J, with 13 bases between. This CDR3 spans 15 amino acids. In DNA form, the CDR3 reads TGCGCCAGCAGCCAAGTCGGGGGGCCGGGCACTGAAGCTTTCTTT. This gives the protein CASSQVGGPGTEAFF.

A word on this clonotype: This clone may be a read error of a much larger clone one base away. V usage is TRBV7-2 and J usage is TRBJ2-5, with D unclear. V was clipped by 8 bases and J by 5 bases, with 12 bases between them. From germline, CDR1 is SGHTA and CDR2 FQGNSA. The CDR3 totals 12 residues. The DNA of the CDR3 is TGTGCCAGCCGACAATTCGGGGAGACCCAGTACTTC. Protein sequence: CASRQFGETQYF.

The rearrangement uses TRBV7-9 and TRBJ2-4; D possibly corresponds to TRBD2 (5 bases). Trimming took 8 bases from V and 13 from J, leaving 18 bases between them. Germline V gene sequence: CDR1 SEHNR, CDR2 FQNEAQ (reference sequence). The CDR3 is 12 residues long. The CDR3: CASVTWVREQYF. CDR3 DNA sequence: TGTGCCAGCGTTACGTGGGTTAGGGAGCAGTACTTC.

The rearrangement links TRBV27 to TRBJ1-1; a possible D gene is TRBD1 (5 bases). Germline V gene sequence: CDR1 MNHEY, CDR2 SMNVEV (reference sequence). CDR3 size: 13 residues. V lost 8 bases and J 6 bases, leaving 16 bases between the germline ends. CDR3 sequence: CASRDQTVSEAFF. CDR3 DNA: TGTGCCAGCCGGGACCAGACAGTCTCTGAAGCTTTCTTT.